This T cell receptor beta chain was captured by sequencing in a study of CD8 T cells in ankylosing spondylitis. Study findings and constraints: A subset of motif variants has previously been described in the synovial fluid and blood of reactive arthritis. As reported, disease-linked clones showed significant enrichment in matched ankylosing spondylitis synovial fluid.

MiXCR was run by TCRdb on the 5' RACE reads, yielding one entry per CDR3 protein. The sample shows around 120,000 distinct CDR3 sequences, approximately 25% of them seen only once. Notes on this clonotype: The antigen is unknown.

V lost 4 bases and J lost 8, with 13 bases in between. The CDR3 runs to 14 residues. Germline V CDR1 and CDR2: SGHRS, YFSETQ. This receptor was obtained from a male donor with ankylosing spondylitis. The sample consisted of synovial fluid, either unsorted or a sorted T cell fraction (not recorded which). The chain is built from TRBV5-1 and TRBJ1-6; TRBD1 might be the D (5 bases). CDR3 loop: CASSTGTDYSPLHF. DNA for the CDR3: TGCGCCAGCAGCACCGGGACGGACTATTCACCCCTCCACTTT. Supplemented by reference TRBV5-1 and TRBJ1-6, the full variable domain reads KAGVTQTPRYLIKTRGQQVTLSCSPISGHRSVSWYQQTPGQGLQFLFEYFSETQRNKGNFPGRFSGRQFSNSRSEMNVSTLELGDSALYLCASSTGTDYSPLHFGNGTRLTVT.